This entry concerns a single T cell receptor (beta chain). V shed 8 bases, J shed 0 bases, and the junction held 0 bases outside the gene matches. The germline V gene encodes CDR1 WNHNN and CDR2 SYGVQD (reference sequence). The CDR3 covers 12 residues. This sample is part of a study of T cell responses to AZD1222 COVID-19 vaccine. Measured with immunoSEQ multiplex PCR; TCRdb has only the in-frame clones, and not every one. The sample holds under 200,000 clones, roughly nine tenths seen once. The receptor was isolated from an adult in good health. V is TRBV10-1 and J is TRBJ2-7; 8 bases are shared with TRBD2. This sample comprised peripheral blood, obtained on day 0 of AZD1222 vaccination. The CDR3 reads CASGTSSYEQYF. The CDR3 DNA follows: TGCGCCAGCGGGACTAGCTCCTACGAGCAGTACTTC.